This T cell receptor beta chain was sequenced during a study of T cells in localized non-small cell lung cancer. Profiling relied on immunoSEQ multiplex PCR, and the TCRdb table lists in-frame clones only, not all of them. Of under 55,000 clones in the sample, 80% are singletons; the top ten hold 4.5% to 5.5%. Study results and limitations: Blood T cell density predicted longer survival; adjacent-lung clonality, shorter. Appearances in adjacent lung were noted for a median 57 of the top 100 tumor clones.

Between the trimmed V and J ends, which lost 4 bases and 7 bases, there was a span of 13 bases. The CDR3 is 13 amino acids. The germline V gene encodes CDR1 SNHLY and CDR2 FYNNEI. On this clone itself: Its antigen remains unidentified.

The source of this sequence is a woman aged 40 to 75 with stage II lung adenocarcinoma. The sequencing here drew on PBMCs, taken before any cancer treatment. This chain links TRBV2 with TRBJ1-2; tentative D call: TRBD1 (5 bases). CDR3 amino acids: CASSGGRGPGYTF. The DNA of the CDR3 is TGTGCCAGCAGTGGGGGACGGGGACCTGGCTACACCTTC.